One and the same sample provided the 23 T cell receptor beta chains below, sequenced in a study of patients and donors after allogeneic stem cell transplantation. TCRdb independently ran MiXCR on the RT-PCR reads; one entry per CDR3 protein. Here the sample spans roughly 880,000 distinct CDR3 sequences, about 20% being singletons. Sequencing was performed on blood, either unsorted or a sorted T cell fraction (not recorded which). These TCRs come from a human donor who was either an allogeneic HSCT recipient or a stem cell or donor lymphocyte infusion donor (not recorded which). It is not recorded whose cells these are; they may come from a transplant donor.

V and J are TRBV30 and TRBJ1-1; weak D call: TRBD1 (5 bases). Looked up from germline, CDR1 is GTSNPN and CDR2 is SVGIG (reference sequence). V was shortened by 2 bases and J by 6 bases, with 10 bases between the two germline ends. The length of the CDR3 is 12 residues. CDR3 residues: CAWSQGGAEAFF. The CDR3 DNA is TGTGCCTGGAGTCAGGGAGGCGCTGAAGCTTTCTTT.

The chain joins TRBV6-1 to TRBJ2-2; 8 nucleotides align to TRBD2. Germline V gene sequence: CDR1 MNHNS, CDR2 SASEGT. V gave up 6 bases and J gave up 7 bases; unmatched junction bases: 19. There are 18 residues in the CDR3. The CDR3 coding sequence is TGTGCCAGCAGCCAGGTCAAACTAGCGGACAAAGGGGGCGGGGAGCTGTTTTTT. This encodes CASSQVKLADKGGGELFF.

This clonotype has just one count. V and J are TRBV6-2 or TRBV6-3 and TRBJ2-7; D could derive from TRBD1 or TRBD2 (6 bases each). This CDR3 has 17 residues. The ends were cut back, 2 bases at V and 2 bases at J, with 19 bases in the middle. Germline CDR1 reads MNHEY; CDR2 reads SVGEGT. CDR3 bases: TGTGCCAGCAGTTACCCCAGGGGCCGCGGGGCCCCCTACGAGCAGTACTTC. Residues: CASSYPRGRGAPYEQYF.

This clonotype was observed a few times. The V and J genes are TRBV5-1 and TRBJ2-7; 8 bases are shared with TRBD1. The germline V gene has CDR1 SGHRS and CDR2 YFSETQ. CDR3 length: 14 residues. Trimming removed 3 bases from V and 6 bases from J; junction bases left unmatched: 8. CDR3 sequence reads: CASSSGQAPGEQYF. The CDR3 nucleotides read TGCGCCAGCAGCTCGGGACAGGCACCGGGCGAGCAGTACTTC.

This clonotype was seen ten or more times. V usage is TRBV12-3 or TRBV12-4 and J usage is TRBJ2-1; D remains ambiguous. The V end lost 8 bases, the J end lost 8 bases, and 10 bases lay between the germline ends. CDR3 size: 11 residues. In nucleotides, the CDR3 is TGTGCCAGCTTCATGGGCGATGAGCAGTTCTTC. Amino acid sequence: CASFMGDEQFF.

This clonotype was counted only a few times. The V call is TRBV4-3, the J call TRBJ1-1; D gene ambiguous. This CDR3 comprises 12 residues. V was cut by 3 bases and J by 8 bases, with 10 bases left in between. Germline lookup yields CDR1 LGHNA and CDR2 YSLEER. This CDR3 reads CASSQSRGEAFF. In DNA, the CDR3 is TGCGCCAGCAGCCAGTCCAGAGGGGAAGCTTTCTTT.

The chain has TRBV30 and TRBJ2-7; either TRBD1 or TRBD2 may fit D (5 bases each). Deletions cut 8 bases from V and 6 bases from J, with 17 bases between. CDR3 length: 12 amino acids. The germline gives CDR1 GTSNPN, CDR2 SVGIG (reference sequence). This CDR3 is CARGRSGSEQYF. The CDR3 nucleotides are TGTGCCCGGGGACGGAGTGGTAGCGAGCAGTACTTC. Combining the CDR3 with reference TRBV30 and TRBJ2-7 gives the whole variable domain SQTIHQWPATLVQPVGSPLSLECTVEGTSNPNLYWYRQAAGRGLQLLFYSVGIGQISSEVPQNLSASRPQDRQFILSSKKLLLSDSGFYLCARGRSGSEQYFGPGTRLTVT.

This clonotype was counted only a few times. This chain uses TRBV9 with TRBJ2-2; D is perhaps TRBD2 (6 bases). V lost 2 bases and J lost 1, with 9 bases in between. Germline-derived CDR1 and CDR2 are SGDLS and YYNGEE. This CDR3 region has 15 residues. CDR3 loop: CASSVAGLNTGELFF. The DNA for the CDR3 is TGTGCCAGCAGCGTGGCGGGGCTGAACACCGGGGAGCTGTTTTTT.

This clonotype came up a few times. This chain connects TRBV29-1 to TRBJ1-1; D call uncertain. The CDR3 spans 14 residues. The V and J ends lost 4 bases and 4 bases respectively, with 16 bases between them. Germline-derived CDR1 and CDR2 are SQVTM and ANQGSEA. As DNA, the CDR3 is TGCAGCGTTGCCCCGCAGGTCAAGGTCACTGAAGCTTTCTTT. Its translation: CSVAPQVKVTEAFF.

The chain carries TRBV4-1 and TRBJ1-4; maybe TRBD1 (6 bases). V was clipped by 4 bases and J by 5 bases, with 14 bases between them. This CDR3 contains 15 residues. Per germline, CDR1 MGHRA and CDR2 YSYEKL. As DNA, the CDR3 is TGCGCCAGCAGCCCCTTAGGACAGAGAAATGAAAAACTGTTTTTT. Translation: CASSPLGQRNEKLFF.

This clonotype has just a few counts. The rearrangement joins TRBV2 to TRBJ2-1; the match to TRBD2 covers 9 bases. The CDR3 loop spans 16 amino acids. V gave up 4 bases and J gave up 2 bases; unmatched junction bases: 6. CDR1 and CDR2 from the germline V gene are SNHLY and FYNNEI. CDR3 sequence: CASSAAREGPYNEQFF. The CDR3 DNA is TGTGCCAGCAGTGCTGCGCGGGAGGGCCCCTACAATGAGCAGTTCTTC. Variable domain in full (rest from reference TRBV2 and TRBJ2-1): EPEVTQTPSHQVTQMGQEVILRCVPISNHLYFYWYRQILGQKVEFLVSFYNNEISEKSEIFDDQFSVERPDGSNFTLKIRSTKLEDSAMYFCASSAAREGPYNEQFFGPGTRLTVL.

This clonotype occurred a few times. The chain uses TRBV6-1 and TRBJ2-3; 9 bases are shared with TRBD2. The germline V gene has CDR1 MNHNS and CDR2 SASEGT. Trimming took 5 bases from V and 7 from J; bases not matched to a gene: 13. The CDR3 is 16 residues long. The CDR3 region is CASSPWKAGGGNTQYF. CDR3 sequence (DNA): TGTGCCAGCAGTCCTTGGAAAGCGGGGGGCGGAAATACGCAGTATTTT.

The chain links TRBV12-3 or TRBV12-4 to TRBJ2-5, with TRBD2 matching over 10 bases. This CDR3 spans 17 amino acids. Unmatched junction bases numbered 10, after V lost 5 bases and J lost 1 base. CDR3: CASSRGPLAGAQETQYF. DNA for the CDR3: TGTGCCAGCAGTCGGGGACCGCTAGCGGGGGCCCAAGAGACCCAGTACTTC.

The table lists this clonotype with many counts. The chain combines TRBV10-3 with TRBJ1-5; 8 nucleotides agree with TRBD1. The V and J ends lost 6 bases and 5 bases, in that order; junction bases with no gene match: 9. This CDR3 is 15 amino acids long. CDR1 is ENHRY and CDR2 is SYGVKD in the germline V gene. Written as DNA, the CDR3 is TGTGCCATCAGACGTGAGGGGACAGGTTATCAGCCCCAGCATTTT. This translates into CAIRREGTGYQPQHF.

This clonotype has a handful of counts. The CDR3 reads CAISENPDGADTQYF. The CDR3 nucleotides read TGTGCCATCAGTGAAAACCCAGACGGAGCAGATACGCAGTATTTT. V usage is TRBV10-3 and J usage is TRBJ2-3; D gene unclear. The CDR3 extends over 15 amino acids. Per germline, CDR1 ENHRY and CDR2 SYGVKD. Trimming removed 3 bases at V and 4 bases at J, with 14 bases between.

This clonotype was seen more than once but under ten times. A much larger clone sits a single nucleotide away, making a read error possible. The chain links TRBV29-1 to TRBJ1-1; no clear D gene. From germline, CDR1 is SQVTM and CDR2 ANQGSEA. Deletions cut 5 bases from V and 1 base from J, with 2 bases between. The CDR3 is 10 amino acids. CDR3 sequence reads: CSVQNTEAFF. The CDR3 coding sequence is TGCAGCGTTCAGAACACTGAAGCTTTCTTT.

CDR3 in amino acids: CSATPWVNTEAFF. Written as DNA, the CDR3 is TGCAGTGCTACACCTTGGGTGAACACTGAAGCTTTCTTT. The chain has TRBV20-1 and TRBJ1-1; no reliable D call. The germline V gene has CDR1 DFQATT and CDR2 SNEGSKA (reference sequence). Trimming cost V 4 bases and J 0 bases, with 9 bases left between them. The CDR3 totals 13 residues.

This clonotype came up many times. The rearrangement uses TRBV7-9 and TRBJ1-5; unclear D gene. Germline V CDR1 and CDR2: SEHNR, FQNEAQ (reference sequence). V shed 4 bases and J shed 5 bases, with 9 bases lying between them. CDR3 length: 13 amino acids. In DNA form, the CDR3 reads TGTGCCAGCAGCTGGGATCGCGATCAGCCCCAGCATTTT. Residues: CASSWDRDQPQHF.

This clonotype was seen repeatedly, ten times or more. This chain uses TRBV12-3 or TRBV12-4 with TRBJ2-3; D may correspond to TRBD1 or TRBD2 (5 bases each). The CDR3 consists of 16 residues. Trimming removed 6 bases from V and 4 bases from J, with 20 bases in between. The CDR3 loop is CASRPGTLLLPDTQYF. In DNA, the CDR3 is TGTGCCAGCAGGCCCGGGACCTTACTTCTCCCAGATACGCAGTATTTT.

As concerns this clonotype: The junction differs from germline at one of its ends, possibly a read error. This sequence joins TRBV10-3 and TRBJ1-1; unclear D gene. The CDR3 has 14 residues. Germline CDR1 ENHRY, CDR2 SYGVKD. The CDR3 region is CAISEGQSNTKAFF. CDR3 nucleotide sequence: TGTGCCATCAGTGAAGGGCAGTCGAACACTAAAGCTTTCTTT.

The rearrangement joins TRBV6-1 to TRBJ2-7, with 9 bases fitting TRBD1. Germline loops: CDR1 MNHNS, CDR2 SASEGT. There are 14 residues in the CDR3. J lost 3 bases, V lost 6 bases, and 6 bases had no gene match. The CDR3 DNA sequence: TGTGCCAGCAGCGGACAGGGGTCCCTCTACGAGCAGTACTTC. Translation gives CASSGQGSLYEQYF.

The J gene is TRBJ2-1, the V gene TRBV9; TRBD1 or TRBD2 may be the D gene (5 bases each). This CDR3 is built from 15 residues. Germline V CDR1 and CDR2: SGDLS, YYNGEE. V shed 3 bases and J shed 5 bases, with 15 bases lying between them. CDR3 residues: CASSDPRDGDNEQFF. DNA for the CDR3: TGTGCCAGCAGCGATCCCCGGGACGGAGACAATGAGCAGTTCTTC.

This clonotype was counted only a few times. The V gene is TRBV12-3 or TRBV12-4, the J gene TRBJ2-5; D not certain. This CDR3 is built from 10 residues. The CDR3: CEKDQETQYF. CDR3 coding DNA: TGTGAGAAGGATCAAGAGACCCAGTACTTC.